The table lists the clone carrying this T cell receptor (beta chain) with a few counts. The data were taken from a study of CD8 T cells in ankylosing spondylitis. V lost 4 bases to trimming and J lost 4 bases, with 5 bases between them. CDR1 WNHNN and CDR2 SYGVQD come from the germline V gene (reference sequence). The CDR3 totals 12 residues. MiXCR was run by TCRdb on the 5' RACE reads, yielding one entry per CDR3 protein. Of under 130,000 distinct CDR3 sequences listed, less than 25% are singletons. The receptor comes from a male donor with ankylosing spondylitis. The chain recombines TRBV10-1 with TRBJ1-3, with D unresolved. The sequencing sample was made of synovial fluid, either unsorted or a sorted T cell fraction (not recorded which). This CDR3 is CASSGPGNTIYF. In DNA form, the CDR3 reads TGCGCCAGCAGTGGACCCGGAAACACCATATATTTT.